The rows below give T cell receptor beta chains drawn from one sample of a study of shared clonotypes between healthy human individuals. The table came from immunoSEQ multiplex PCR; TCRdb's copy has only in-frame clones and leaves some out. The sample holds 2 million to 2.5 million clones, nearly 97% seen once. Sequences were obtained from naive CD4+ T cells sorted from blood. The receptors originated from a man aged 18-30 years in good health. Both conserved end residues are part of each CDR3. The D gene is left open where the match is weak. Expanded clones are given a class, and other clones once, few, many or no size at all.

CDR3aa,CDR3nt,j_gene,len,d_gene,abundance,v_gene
CASSHFGQAANYGYTF,TGTGCCAGCAGTCACTTCGGACAGGCTGCTAACTATGGCTACACCTTC,TRBJ1-2,16,TRBD1,-,TRBV6-5
CASSASRDGAGEKLFF,TGTGCCAGCAGTGCCTCAAGGGATGGGGCGGGGGAAAAACTGTTTTTT,TRBJ1-4,16,-,-,TRBV25-1
CASSLYGESYRYTF,TGTGCCAGCAGCTTATATGGGGAGAGTTATCGCTACACCTTC,TRBJ1-2,14,-,-,TRBV7-9
CASSPRGLAGGTGELFF,TGTGCCAGCAGCCCCCGAGGACTAGCGGGAGGCACCGGGGAGCTGTTTTTT,TRBJ2-2,17,TRBD2,-,TRBV5-4
CAWSAGQKTYEQYF,TGTGCCTGGAGTGCCGGACAGAAAACCTACGAGCAGTACTTC,TRBJ2-7,14,-,-,TRBV30
CAWSGGDSNQPQHF,TGTGCCTGGAGTGGGGGAGATAGCAATCAGCCCCAGCATTTT,TRBJ1-5,14,-,-,TRBV30
CASSQRFNGGNTIYF,TGCGCCAGCAGCCAAAGGTTTAATGGGGGAAACACCATATATTTT,TRBJ1-3,15,-,-,TRBV4-3
CASSFFGTGTKLFF,TGTGCCAGCAGCTTCTTCGGGACAGGGACCAAGCTGTTTTTT,TRBJ2-2,14,TRBD1,once,TRBV7-9
CASSPSRASNEKLFF,TGTGCCAGCAGCCCCTCCCGGGCCTCTAATGAAAAACTGTTTTTT,TRBJ1-4,15,-,once,TRBV7-9
CASSTGTGGSVYGYTF,TGTGCCAGTAGTACCGGGACAGGGGGCTCGGTTTATGGCTACACCTTC,TRBJ1-2,16,TRBD1,-,TRBV19
CASSFGTGEGNTIYF,TGCGCCAGCAGCTTCGGCACAGGGGAGGGAAACACCATATATTTT,TRBJ1-3,15,TRBD1,-,TRBV5-1
CASSLEGLGGTDTQYF,TGTGCCAGCAGCTTAGAGGGATTAGGGGGCACAGATACGCAGTATTTT,TRBJ2-3,16,-,-,TRBV7-9
CASSSWDRNYGYTF,TGTGCCAGCAGCTCATGGGACAGGAACTATGGCTACACCTTC,TRBJ1-2,14,TRBD1,-,TRBV7-2
CASSTNSYEQYF,TGTGCCAGTAGTACCAACTCCTACGAGCAGTACTTC,TRBJ2-7,12,-,-,TRBV19
CAWSVQGLAAPEQYF,TGTGCCTGGAGTGTACAAGGACTAGCGGCCCCCGAGCAGTACTTC,TRBJ2-7,15,TRBD2,-,TRBV30
CASSPERTQPQHF,TGTGCCAGCTCACCCGAACGGACTCAGCCCCAGCATTTT,TRBJ1-5,13,-,-,TRBV18
CASSLDMYRGNGYTF,TGTGCCAGCAGCTTAGATATGTACAGGGGAAATGGCTACACCTTC,TRBJ1-2,15,TRBD1,-,TRBV7-9
CAISEWTGETQYF,TGTGCCATCAGTGAGTGGACTGGGGAGACCCAGTACTTC,TRBJ2-5,13,-,-,TRBV10-3
CAWKVGMNTEAFF,TGTGCCTGGAAGGTGGGAATGAACACTGAAGCTTTCTTT,TRBJ1-1,13,-,-,TRBV30
CASSIESGSYEQYF,TGTGCCAGTAGTATCGAAAGCGGGTCCTACGAGCAGTACTTC,TRBJ2-7,14,-,-,TRBV19
CASSSTTDTQYF,TGTGCCAGCAGCTCAACCACAGATACGCAGTATTTT,TRBJ2-3,12,-,few,TRBV5-4
CASSPVRTGELFF,TGCGCCAGCAGCCCGGTCCGAACCGGGGAGCTGTTTTTT,TRBJ2-2,13,-,-,TRBV5-1
CASSPDFSYNEQFF,TGTGCCAGCAGCCCCGATTTTTCCTACAATGAGCAGTTCTTC,TRBJ2-1,14,-,-,TRBV27
CASSRISTDTQYF,TGCGCCAGCAGCAGGATTAGCACAGATACGCAGTATTTT,TRBJ2-3,13,-,-,TRBV10-1
CASSRDRQLFF,TGTGCCAGCAGCCGGGACAGACAGCTGTTTTTT,TRBJ1-4,11,TRBD1,-,TRBV28
CASSVEWTGQETQYF,TGTGCCAGCAGCGTAGAGTGGACAGGCCAAGAGACCCAGTACTTC,TRBJ2-5,15,TRBD1,-,TRBV9
CASSLAQLAATDTQYF,TGTGCCAGCAGCTTGGCCCAGCTAGCGGCCACAGATACGCAGTATTTT,TRBJ2-3,16,TRBD2,once,TRBV5-4
CASSPRTSGADTQYF,TGCGCCAGCAGCCCCCGGACTAGCGGGGCTGATACGCAGTATTTT,TRBJ2-3,15,TRBD2,-,TRBV5-1
CASSPGGPSYNEQFF,TGTGCCAGCAGCCCGGGGGGACCCTCCTACAATGAGCAGTTCTTC,TRBJ2-1,15,TRBD2,-,TRBV9
CAISESGGEQYF,TGTGCCATCAGTGAGTCCGGGGGCGAGCAGTACTTC,TRBJ2-7,12,-,-,TRBV10-3
CASSGQGYGYTF,TGTGCCAGCTCTGGACAGGGCTATGGCTACACCTTC,TRBJ1-2,12,TRBD1,-,TRBV18
CASSPGSSGSIDTQYF,TGTGCCAGCAGCCCAGGGTCTAGCGGGAGCATAGATACGCAGTATTTT,TRBJ2-3,16,TRBD2,-,TRBV7-2
CASSLRTGGGEQYF,TGTGCCAGCAGTCTTCGGACGGGGGGAGGCGAGCAGTACTTC,TRBJ2-7,14,TRBD2,-,TRBV25-1
CASTGTANSPLHF,TGCGCCAGTACCGGGACAGCTAATTCACCCCTCCACTTT,TRBJ1-6,13,TRBD1,-,TRBV5-1
CASSLEGAGGEKLFF,TGCGCCAGCAGCTTGGAAGGGGCAGGAGGTGAAAAACTGTTTTTT,TRBJ1-4,15,-,-,TRBV5-1
CASSQRGSYETQYF,TGTGCCAGCAGCCAGCGGGGGTCGTACGAGACCCAGTACTTC,TRBJ2-5,14,TRBD2,-,TRBV11-2
CASSYLSNRERSGYTF,TGCGCCAGCAGCTACCTATCAAACAGGGAAAGGAGCGGCTACACCTTC,TRBJ1-2,16,-,-,TRBV5-1
CSVVGGAGNEQYF,TGCAGCGTTGTCGGGGGGGCGGGCAACGAGCAGTACTTC,TRBJ2-7,13,TRBD2,-,TRBV29-1
CSVEVSGTGEKLFF,TGCAGCGTTGAAGTCTCCGGGACAGGGGAAAAACTGTTTTTT,TRBJ1-4,14,TRBD1,-,TRBV29-1
CASSLTGAAYEQYF,TGTGCCAGCAGCTTGACGGGGGCGGCCTACGAGCAGTACTTC,TRBJ2-7,14,-,-,TRBV7-2
CASSLDPTGVSNQPQHF,TGCGCCAGCAGCTTGGATCCGACGGGGGTAAGCAATCAGCCCCAGCATTTT,TRBJ1-5,17,-,-,TRBV5-1
CASRYANIPNYGYTF,TGTGCCAGCAGATATGCTAACATACCTAACTATGGCTACACCTTC,TRBJ1-2,15,-,-,TRBV6-5